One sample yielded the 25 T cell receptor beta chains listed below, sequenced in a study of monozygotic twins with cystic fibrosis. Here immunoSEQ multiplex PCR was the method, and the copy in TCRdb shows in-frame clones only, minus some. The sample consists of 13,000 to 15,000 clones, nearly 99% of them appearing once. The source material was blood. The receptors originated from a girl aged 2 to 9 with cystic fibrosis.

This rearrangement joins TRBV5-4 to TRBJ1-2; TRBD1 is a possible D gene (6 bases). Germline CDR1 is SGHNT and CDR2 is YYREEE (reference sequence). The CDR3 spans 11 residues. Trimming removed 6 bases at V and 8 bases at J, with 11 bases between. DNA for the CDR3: TGTGCCAGCAACATAGACAGGGGCTACACCTTC. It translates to CASNIDRGYTF.

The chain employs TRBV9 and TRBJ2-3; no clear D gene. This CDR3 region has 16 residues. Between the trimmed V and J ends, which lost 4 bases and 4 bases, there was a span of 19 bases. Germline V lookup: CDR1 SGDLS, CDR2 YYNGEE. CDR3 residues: CASSPRSLPGPDTQYF. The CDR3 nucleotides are TGTGCCAGCAGCCCAAGAAGCCTACCGGGTCCAGATACGCAGTATTTT.

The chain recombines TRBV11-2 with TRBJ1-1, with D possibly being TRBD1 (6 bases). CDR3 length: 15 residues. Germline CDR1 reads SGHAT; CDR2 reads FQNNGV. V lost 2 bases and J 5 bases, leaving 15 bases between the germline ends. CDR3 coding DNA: TGTGCCAGCAGCTTAAACCGGGGGCGCGAAACTGAAGCTTTCTTT. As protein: CASSLNRGRETEAFF.

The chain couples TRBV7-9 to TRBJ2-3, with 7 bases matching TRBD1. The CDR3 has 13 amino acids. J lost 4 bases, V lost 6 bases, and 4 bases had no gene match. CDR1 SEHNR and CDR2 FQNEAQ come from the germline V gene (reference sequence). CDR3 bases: TGTGCCAGCAGTGACAGGGCTTCAGATACGCAGTATTTT. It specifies CASSDRASDTQYF.

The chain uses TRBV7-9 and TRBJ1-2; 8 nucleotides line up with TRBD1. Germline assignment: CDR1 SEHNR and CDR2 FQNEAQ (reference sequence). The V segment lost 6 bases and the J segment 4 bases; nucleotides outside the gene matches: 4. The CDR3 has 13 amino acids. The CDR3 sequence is CASSPGQGYGYTF. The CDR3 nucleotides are TGTGCCAGCAGTCCTGGACAGGGCTATGGCTACACCTTC.

DNA for the CDR3: TGTGCCAGCAGTTACGTTGGGGGGCTCGGGTGGCCCCAGCATTTT. The encoded protein is CASSYVGGLGWPQHF. The chain recombines TRBV6-9 with TRBJ1-5; tentative D call: TRBD1 (6 bases). CDR1 MNHGY and CDR2 SVAAGI come from the germline V gene. This CDR3 has 15 amino acids. V lost 3 bases, J lost 9 bases, and 18 bases lay in between.

CDR3 DNA sequence: TGTGCCAGCAGCCCCTCCGGGACATACACCGGGGAGCTGTTTTTT. As protein: CASSPSGTYTGELFF. V is TRBV7-6 and J is TRBJ2-2; a weak D match, TRBD1 (6 bases). CDR1 is SGHVS, CDR2 FNYEAQ, per germline. Trimming took off 5 bases at V and 3 bases at J, with 13 bases between the two ends. The CDR3 covers 15 residues.

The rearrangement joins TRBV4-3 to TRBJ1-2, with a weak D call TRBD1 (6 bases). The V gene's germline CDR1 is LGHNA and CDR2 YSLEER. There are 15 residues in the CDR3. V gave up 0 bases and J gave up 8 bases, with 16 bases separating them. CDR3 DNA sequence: TGCGCCAGCAGCCAAGATGGGGGCAGACCGCGGGGCTACACCTTC. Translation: CASSQDGGRPRGYTF.

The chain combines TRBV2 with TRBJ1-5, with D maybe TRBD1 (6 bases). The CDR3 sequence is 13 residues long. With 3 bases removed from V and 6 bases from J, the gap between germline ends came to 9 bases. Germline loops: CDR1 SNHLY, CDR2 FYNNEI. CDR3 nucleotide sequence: TGTGCCAGCAGTGACAGGGGCCGTCAGCCCCAGCATTTT. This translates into CASSDRGRQPQHF.

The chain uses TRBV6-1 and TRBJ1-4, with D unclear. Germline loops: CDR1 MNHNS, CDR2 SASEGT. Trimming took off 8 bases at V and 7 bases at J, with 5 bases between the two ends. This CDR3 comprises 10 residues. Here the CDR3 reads CASLLEKLFF. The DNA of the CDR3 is TGTGCCAGCCTTCTTGAAAAACTGTTTTTT.

Written as DNA, the CDR3 is TGTGCCAGCAGCTTGGAACTACAGGGGGTGTTTGAGCAGTTCTTC. Translated: CASSLELQGVFEQFF. The chain has TRBV5-6 and TRBJ2-1; 8 bases line up with TRBD1. Germline trimming cut 0 bases from V and 9 bases from J; bases unmatched to any gene: 8. Germline V CDR1 and CDR2: SGHDT, YYEEEE. The CDR3 extends over 15 amino acids.

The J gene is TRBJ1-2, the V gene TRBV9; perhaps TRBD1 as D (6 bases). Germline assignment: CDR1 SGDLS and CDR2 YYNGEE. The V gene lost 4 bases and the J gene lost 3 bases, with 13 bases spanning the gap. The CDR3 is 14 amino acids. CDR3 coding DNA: TGTGCCAGCAGCATCAGGGGTAGGGACTATGGCTACACCTTC. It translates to CASSIRGRDYGYTF.

The CDR3 DNA is TGTGCCAGCAGCCTGGACCTTAACACTGAAGCTTTCTTT. Its protein is CASSLDLNTEAFF. The rearrangement uses TRBV7-2 and TRBJ1-1, with D uncertain. The CDR3 covers 13 residues. The germline V gene has CDR1 SGHTA and CDR2 FQGNSA. Trimming took 5 bases from V and 2 from J, leaving 9 bases between them.

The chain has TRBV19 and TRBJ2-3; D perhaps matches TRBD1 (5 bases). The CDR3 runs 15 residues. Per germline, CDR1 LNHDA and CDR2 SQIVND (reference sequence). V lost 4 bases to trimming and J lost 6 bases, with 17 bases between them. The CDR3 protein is CASSTPGQFGDTQYF. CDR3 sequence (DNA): TGTGCCAGTAGTACTCCAGGGCAATTCGGGGATACGCAGTATTTT.

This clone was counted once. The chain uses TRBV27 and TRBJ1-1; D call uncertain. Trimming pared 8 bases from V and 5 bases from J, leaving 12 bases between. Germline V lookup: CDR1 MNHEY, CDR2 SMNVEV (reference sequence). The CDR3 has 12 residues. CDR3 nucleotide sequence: TGTGCCAGCGTGGGTATTGGGACTGAAGCTTTCTTT. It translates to CASVGIGTEAFF.

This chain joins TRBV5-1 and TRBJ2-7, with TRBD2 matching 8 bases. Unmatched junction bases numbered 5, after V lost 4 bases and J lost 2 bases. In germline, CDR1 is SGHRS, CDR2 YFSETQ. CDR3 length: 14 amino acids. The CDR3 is CASSPGTSPYEQYF. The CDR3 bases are TGCGCCAGCAGCCCAGGGACTAGTCCCTACGAGCAGTACTTC.

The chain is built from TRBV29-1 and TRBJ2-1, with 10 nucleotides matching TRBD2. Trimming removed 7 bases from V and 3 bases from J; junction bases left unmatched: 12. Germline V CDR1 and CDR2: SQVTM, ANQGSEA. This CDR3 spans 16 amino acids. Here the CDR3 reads CSATKREGPRYNEQFF. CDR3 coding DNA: TGCAGCGCCACAAAGCGGGAGGGCCCTCGCTACAATGAGCAGTTCTTC.

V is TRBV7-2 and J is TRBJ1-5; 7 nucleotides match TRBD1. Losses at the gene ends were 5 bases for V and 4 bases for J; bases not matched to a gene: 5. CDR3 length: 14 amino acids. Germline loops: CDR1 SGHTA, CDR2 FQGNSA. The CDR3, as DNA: TGTGCCAGCAGCCTCGGGACAGTTAATCAGCCCCAGCATTTT. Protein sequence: CASSLGTVNQPQHF.

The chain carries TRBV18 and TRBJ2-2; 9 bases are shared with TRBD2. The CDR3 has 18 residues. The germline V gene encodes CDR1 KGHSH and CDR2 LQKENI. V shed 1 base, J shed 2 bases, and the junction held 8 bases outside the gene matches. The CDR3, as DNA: TGTGCCAGCTCACCACTACCAGCGGGGGGAATTAACACCGGGGAGCTGTTTTTT. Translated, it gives CASSPLPAGGINTGELFF.

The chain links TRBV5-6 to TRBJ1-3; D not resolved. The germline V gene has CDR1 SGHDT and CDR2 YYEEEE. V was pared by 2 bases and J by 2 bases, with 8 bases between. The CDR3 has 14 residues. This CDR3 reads CASSLREAGNTIYF. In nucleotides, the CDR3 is TGTGCCAGCAGCTTACGAGAAGCTGGAAACACCATATATTTT.

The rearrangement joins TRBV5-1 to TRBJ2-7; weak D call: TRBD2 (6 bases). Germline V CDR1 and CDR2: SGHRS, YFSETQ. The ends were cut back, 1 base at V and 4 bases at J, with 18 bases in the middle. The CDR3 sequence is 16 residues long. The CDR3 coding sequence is TGCGCCAGCAGCTTGACTTTGGGACTGCAGCCTTACGAGCAGTACTTC. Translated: CASSLTLGLQPYEQYF. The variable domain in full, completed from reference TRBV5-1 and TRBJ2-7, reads KAGVTQTPRYLIKTRGQQVTLSCSPISGHRSVSWYQQTPGQGLQFLFEYFSETQRNKGNFPGRFSGRQFSNSRSEMNVSTLELGDSALYLCASSLTLGLQPYEQYFGPGTRLTVT.

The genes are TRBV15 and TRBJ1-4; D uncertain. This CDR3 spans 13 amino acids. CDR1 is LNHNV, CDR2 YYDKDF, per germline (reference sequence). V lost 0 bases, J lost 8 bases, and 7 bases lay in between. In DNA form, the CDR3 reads TGTGCCACCAGCAGAGATTGGCGGGAAAAACTGTTTTTT. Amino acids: CATSRDWREKLFF. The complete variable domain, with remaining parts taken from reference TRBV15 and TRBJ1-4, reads DAMVIQNPRYQVTQFGKPVTLSCSQTLNHNVMYWYQQKSSQAPKLLFHYYDKDFNNEADTPDNFQSRRPNTSFCFLDIRSPGLGDTAMYLCATSRDWREKLFFGSGTQLSVL.

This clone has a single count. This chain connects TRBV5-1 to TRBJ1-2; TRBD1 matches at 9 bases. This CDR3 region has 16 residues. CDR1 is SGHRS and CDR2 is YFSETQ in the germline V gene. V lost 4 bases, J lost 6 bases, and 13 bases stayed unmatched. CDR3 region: CASSRNLPQGADGYTF. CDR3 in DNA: TGCGCCAGCAGCCGAAACCTACCACAGGGGGCGGATGGCTACACCTTC.

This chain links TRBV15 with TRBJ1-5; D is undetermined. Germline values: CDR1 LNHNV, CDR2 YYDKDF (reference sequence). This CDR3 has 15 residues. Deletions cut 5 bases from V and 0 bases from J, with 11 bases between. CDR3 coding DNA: TGTGCCACCAGCTTTGACACAAATAGCAATCAGCCCCAGCATTTT. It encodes CATSFDTNSNQPQHF.

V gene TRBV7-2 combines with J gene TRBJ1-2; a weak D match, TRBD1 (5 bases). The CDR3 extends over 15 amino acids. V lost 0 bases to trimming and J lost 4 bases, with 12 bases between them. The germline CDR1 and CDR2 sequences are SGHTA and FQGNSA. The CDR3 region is CASSLAMGEVYGYTF. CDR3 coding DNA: TGTGCCAGCAGCTTAGCGATGGGGGAAGTCTATGGCTACACCTTC.